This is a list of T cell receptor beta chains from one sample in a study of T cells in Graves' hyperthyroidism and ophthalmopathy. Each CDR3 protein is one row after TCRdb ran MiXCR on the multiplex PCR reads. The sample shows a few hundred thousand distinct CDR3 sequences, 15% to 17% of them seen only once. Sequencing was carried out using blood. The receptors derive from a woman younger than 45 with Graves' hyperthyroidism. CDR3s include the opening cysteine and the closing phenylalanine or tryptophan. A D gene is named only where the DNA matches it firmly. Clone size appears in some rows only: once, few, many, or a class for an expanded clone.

cdr3_nt: TGTGCCAGCAGTTTGCAGGGAGTAGATACGCAGTATTTT
cdr3_aa: CASSLQGVDTQYF
d_call: .
clone_size: many
j_call: TRBJ2-3
v_call: TRBV28

cdr3_nt: TGTGCCACCAGTGATTTGCAGAGGAGAGCGGGAGGCCAGTACTTC
cdr3_aa: CATSDLQRRAGGQYF
d_call: TRBD2
clone_size: few
j_call: TRBJ2-5
v_call: TRBV24-1

cdr3_nt: TGTGCCAGCAGCTTGGCTAGCGGGAGGGCCGAAGATACGCAGTATTTT
cdr3_aa: CASSLASGRAEDTQYF
d_call: TRBD2
clone_size: .
j_call: TRBJ2-3
v_call: TRBV11-2

cdr3_nt: TGTGCCAGCAGCTCCCCGGGGAGGAATGAGCAGTTCTTC
cdr3_aa: CASSSPGRNEQFF
d_call: .
clone_size: many
j_call: TRBJ2-1
v_call: TRBV11-1

cdr3_nt: TGTGCCAGCCGGCCTGAGACTAATGAAAAACTGTTTTTT
cdr3_aa: CASRPETNEKLFF
d_call: .
clone_size: many
j_call: TRBJ1-4
v_call: TRBV11-2

cdr3_nt: TGTGCCAGCAGCCAGGCGGCGGTAGTTATGCAAGAGACCCAGTACTTC
cdr3_aa: CASSQAAVVMQETQYF
d_call: .
clone_size: few
j_call: TRBJ2-5
v_call: TRBV14

cdr3_nt: TGTGCCAGCAGTGAATCGGGTGGGGTGGATCAGCCCCAGCATTTT
cdr3_aa: CASSESGGVDQPQHF
d_call: .
clone_size: few
j_call: TRBJ1-5
v_call: TRBV2

cdr3_nt: TGTGCCAGCTCCATAGGCTCTGGAAACACCATATATTTT
cdr3_aa: CASSIGSGNTIYF
d_call: .
clone_size: few
j_call: TRBJ1-3
v_call: TRBV18

cdr3_nt: TGTGCCAGCAGCTTATATTGGGGACAGGGGGCGCGGAATGAGCAGTTCTTC
cdr3_aa: CASSLYWGQGARNEQFF
d_call: TRBD1
clone_size: many
j_call: TRBJ2-1
v_call: TRBV7-9

cdr3_nt: TGTGCCAGCAGTCAGACTAGCGGGAGATACAATGAGCAGTTCTTC
cdr3_aa: CASSQTSGRYNEQFF
d_call: TRBD2
clone_size: many
j_call: TRBJ2-1
v_call: TRBV12-3/TRBV12-4

cdr3_nt: TGTGCCAGCAGTGGAGGGCCGACCTCTGGGGCCAACGTCCTGACTTTC
cdr3_aa: CASSGGPTSGANVLTF
d_call: .
clone_size: many
j_call: TRBJ2-6
v_call: TRBV6-2/TRBV6-3

cdr3_nt: TGTGCCAGCTCAAGCTGGGGAAAAGTCACAGATACGCAGTATTTT
cdr3_aa: CASSSWGKVTDTQYF
d_call: .
clone_size: many
j_call: TRBJ2-3
v_call: TRBV18

cdr3_nt: TGTGCCAGCAGCTCGACTGATGGCAGCTACGAGCAGTACTTC
cdr3_aa: CASSSTDGSYEQYF
d_call: .
clone_size: many
j_call: TRBJ2-7
v_call: TRBV7-8

cdr3_nt: TGTGCCAGCAGCAAACTCTTAGCGGAAGACACAGATACGCAGTATTTT
cdr3_aa: CASSKLLAEDTDTQYF
d_call: .
clone_size: .
j_call: TRBJ2-3
v_call: TRBV6-2/TRBV6-3

cdr3_nt: TGCGCCAGCAGCCAAGTAACAGGGCTCTCCTACGAGCAGTACTTC
cdr3_aa: CASSQVTGLSYEQYF
d_call: .
clone_size: few
j_call: TRBJ2-7
v_call: TRBV4-3

cdr3_nt: TGTGCCAGCAGTTTAGACTTACGGAACACTGAAGCTTTCTTT
cdr3_aa: CASSLDLRNTEAFF
d_call: .
clone_size: many
j_call: TRBJ1-1
v_call: TRBV27

cdr3_nt: TGCGCCAGCAGCCAAGTTACAGGGGGGTTCGGGGAGCTGTTTTTT
cdr3_aa: CASSQVTGGFGELFF
d_call: TRBD1
clone_size: few
j_call: TRBJ2-2
v_call: TRBV4-1